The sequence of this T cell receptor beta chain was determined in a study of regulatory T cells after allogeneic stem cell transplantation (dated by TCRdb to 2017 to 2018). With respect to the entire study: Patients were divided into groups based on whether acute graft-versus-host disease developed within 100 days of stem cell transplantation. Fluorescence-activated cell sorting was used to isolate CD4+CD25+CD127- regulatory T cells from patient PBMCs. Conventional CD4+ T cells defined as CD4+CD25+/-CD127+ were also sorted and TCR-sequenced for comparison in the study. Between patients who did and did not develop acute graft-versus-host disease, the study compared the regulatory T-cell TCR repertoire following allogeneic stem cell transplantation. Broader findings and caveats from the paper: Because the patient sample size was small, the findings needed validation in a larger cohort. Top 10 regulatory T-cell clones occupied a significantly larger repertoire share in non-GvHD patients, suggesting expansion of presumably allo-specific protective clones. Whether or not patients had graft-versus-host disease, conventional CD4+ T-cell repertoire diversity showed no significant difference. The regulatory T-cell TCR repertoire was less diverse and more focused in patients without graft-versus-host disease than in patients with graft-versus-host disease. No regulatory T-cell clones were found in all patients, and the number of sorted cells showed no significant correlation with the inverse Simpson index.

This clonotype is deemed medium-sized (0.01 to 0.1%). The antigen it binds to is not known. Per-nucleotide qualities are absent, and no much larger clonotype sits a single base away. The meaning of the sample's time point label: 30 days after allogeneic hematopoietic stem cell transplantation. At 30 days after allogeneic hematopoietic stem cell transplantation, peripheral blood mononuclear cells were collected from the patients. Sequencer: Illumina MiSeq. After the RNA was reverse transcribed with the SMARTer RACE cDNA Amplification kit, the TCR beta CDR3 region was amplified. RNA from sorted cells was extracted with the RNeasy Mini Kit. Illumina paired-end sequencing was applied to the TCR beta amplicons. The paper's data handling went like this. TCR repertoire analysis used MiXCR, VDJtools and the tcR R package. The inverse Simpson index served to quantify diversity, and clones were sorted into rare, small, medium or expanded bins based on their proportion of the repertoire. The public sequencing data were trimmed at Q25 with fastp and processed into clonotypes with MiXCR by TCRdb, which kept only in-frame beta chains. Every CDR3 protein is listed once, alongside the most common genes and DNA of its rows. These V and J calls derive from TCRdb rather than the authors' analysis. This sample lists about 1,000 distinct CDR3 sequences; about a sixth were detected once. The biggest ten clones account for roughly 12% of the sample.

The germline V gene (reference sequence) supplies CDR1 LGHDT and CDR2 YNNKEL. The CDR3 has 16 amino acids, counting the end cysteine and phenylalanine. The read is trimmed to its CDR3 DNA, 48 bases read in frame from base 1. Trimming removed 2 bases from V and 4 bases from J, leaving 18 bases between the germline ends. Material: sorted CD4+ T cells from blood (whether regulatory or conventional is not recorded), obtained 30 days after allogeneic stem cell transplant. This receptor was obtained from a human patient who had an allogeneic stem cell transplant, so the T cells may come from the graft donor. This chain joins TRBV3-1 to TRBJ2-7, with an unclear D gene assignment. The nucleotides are TGTGCCAGCAGCCAACATAGGGCAAATCTAATGTACGAGCAGTACTTC. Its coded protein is CASSQHRANLMYEQYF.